The rows below give T cell receptor beta chains drawn from one sample of a study of blood T cell repertoires in COVID-19. Using immunoSEQ multiplex PCR, the repertoire was profiled, and TCRdb retains in-frame clones only, with some absent. The sample yields just under 75,000 clones, 75% to 90% seen once. The specimen sequenced was peripheral blood. Receptor source: a man at least 80 years old with active or convalescent COVID-19. Both conserved end residues are part of each CDR3. The order of the fields is CDR3 protein, CDR3 DNA, J gene, D gene, clone size, V gene. D genes are given only for firm matches. Not every row has a clone size; where given, it reads once, few, many or a size class.

CASSLVRASGIKTQYF,TGTGCCAGCAGCTTGGTACGGGCTAGCGGGATAAAGACCCAGTACTTC,TRBJ2-5,TRBD2,.,TRBV5-6
CASSSPRRTVHYSPYEQYF,TGTGCCAGCAGTTCACCTCGCCGGACAGTACACTACTCCCCCTACGAGCAGTACTTC,TRBJ2-7,.,.,TRBV28
CASSLWGTSGSTDTQYF,TGTGCCAGCAGTTTATGGGGGACTAGCGGAAGCACAGATACGCAGTATTTT,TRBJ2-3,TRBD2,few,TRBV28
CARSLRAGGHLTSTDTQYF,TGCGCCCGCAGCTTGCGGGCGGGGGGGCACCTTACTAGCACAGATACGCAGTATTTT,TRBJ2-3,TRBD2,.,TRBV5-1
CATSDSSGGSTDTQYF,TGTGCCACCAGTGACAGCTCAGGGGGGAGCACAGATACGCAGTATTTT,TRBJ2-3,.,once,TRBV24-1
CASSYKPGQFSGANVLTF,TGTGCCAGCAGTTATAAACCGGGACAGTTCTCTGGGGCCAACGTCCTGACTTTC,TRBJ2-6,TRBD1,.,TRBV27
CASSLRSGTGNYEQYF,TGTGCCAGCAGCCTACGCTCCGGGACAGGGAACTACGAGCAGTACTTC,TRBJ2-7,TRBD1,.,TRBV7-2
CASSSTREGYEQYF,TGTGCCAGCAGCTCCACACGGGAGGGGTACGAGCAGTACTTC,TRBJ2-7,TRBD2,.,TRBV6-5
CASSLDLGHDTQYF,TGCGCCAGCAGCTTGGACCTTGGCCACGATACGCAGTATTTT,TRBJ2-3,.,.,TRBV5-1
CASSLGQGYTEAFF,TGCGCCAGCAGCTTGGGACAGGGGTACACTGAAGCTTTCTTT,TRBJ1-1,TRBD1,.,TRBV5-1
CASSSIQGSADTQYF,TGCGCCAGCAGCTCGATACAGGGAAGTGCAGATACGCAGTATTTT,TRBJ2-3,.,.,TRBV5-1
CASGLSGGLAGSETQYF,TGTGCTAGTGGTTTGTCGGGGGGACTAGCGGGGTCCGAGACCCAGTACTTC,TRBJ2-5,TRBD2,.,TRBV12-5
CASSSRTENTEAFF,TGTGCCAGCAGCTCTAGGACAGAAAACACTGAAGCTTTCTTT,TRBJ1-1,.,.,TRBV5-4
CASGPLAGGPGTGELFF,TGTGCTAGTGGACCACTAGCGGGGGGGCCGGGCACCGGGGAGCTGTTTTTT,TRBJ2-2,TRBD2,once,TRBV12-5
CASSYGLSGQPQHF,TGTGCCAGCAGTTACGGGCTAAGCGGTCAGCCCCAGCATTTT,TRBJ1-5,.,.,TRBV6-2/TRBV6-3
CASSSLAGTYEQYF,TGTGCCAGCAGCTCCTTAGCGGGAACGTACGAGCAGTACTTC,TRBJ2-7,TRBD2,.,TRBV5-4
CASSRRSGGASSYEQYF,TGTGCCAGCAGTAGACGTAGCGGGGGGGCCTCGTCCTACGAGCAGTACTTC,TRBJ2-7,TRBD2,.,TRBV6-2/TRBV6-3
CASSPLEVSLRPGELFF,TGTGCCAGCAGTCCCCTAGAGGTCTCCTTACGTCCCGGGGAGCTGTTTTTT,TRBJ2-2,.,.,TRBV27
CASRITGVHEQYF,TGCGCCAGCAGGATCACAGGGGTCCACGAGCAGTACTTC,TRBJ2-7,TRBD1,once,TRBV5-1
CASSPGSNYGYTF,TGTGCCAGCAGCCCAGGGTCTAACTATGGCTACACCTTC,TRBJ1-2,.,.,TRBV7-2
CAWSMRLAGDTQYF,TGTGCCTGGAGTATGAGACTAGCAGGAGATACGCAGTATTTT,TRBJ2-3,TRBD2,.,TRBV30
CAWRGPPQGRLFTSNTEAFF,TGTGCCTGGAGGGGTCCCCCGCAGGGTCGACTCTTCACATCGAACACTGAAGCTTTCTTT,TRBJ1-1,.,.,TRBV30
CSARTIYEQYF,TGCAGTGCAAGGACAATCTACGAGCAGTACTTC,TRBJ2-7,.,.,TRBV20-1
CASSPSRPGGKLFF,TGTGCCAGCAGCCCGAGCAGGCCCGGGGGGAAACTGTTTTTT,TRBJ1-4,.,.,TRBV3-1/TRBV3-2
CATRTGHTNYGYTF,TGTGCCACTCGGACAGGTCACACTAACTATGGCTACACCTTC,TRBJ1-2,TRBD1,.,TRBV19
CASSQLAGGSRNEQFF,TGTGCCAGCAGCCAATTAGCGGGAGGGAGTAGGAATGAGCAGTTCTTC,TRBJ2-1,TRBD2,once,TRBV7-9
CASSLRTGDYGYTF,TGCGCCAGCAGCCTGAGAACAGGGGATTATGGCTACACCTTC,TRBJ1-2,TRBD1,.,TRBV4-1
CASSDGDHRGPAFF,TGTGCCAGCAGTGATGGAGACCACAGGGGGCCAGCTTTCTTT,TRBJ1-1,TRBD1,.,TRBV6-1
CASRIPGSGSYEQYF,TGTGCCAGCAGGATCCCGGGCAGTGGGAGTTACGAGCAGTACTTC,TRBJ2-7,.,.,TRBV6-5
CASGNYNEQFF,TGTGCCAGTGGTAACTATAATGAGCAGTTCTTC,TRBJ2-1,.,.,TRBV19
CSASPLGSYNEQFF,TGCAGTGCTAGTCCACTAGGCTCCTACAATGAGCAGTTCTTC,TRBJ2-1,.,.,TRBV20-1
CASSPRTGAGTEAFF,TGCGCCAGCAGCCCCAGGACAGGGGCAGGCACTGAAGCTTTCTTT,TRBJ1-1,TRBD1,.,TRBV5-1
CASSLSGFRTDTQYF,TGTGCCAGCAGCTTATCGGGTTTCCGCACAGATACGCAGTATTTT,TRBJ2-3,.,.,TRBV7-8
CASRTSGTGGSYGYTF,TGTGCCAGCAGAACCTCCGGGACAGGGGGCAGCTATGGCTACACCTTC,TRBJ1-2,TRBD1,.,TRBV5-4
CASRTTSGGRNTGELFF,TGTGCCAGCAGAACGACTAGCGGGGGGCGAAACACCGGGGAGCTGTTTTTT,TRBJ2-2,TRBD2,.,TRBV7-2
CASSMDATGFLETQYF,TGTGCCAGTAGTATGGATGCGACAGGGTTTTTGGAGACCCAGTACTTC,TRBJ2-5,TRBD1,once,TRBV19
CASSSHPEPESSYEQYF,TGTGCCAGCAGCTCCCATCCGGAGCCAGAGAGCTCCTACGAGCAGTACTTC,TRBJ2-7,.,few,TRBV7-6
CASSSNLEGTYEQYF,TGTGCCAGCAGCTCTAACCTTGAGGGCACATACGAGCAGTACTTC,TRBJ2-7,.,.,TRBV7-2
CAWSRAKTGRQETQYF,TGTGCCTGGAGTAGGGCAAAGACAGGTCGTCAAGAGACCCAGTACTTC,TRBJ2-5,.,.,TRBV30
CASSSLSGNSPLHF,TGCGCCAGCTCTTCATTATCGGGGAATTCACCCCTCCACTTT,TRBJ1-6,.,.,TRBV4-3
CASSNTLSPNEQFF,TGTGCCAGCAGCAACACCCTCTCTCCGAATGAGCAGTTCTTC,TRBJ2-1,.,.,TRBV7-6
CASTGQGASNQPQHF,TGTGCCAGCACCGGACAGGGGGCGAGCAATCAGCCCCAGCATTTT,TRBJ1-5,TRBD1,.,TRBV6-5
CASSLLRGAFEQYF,TGTGCCAGCAGCCTGCTGCGGGGGGCTTTTGAGCAGTACTTC,TRBJ2-7,TRBD2,.,TRBV7-2
CASSPTGQPQHF,TGTGCCAGCAGTCCCACGGGACAGCCCCAGCATTTT,TRBJ1-5,.,.,TRBV28